The 2 T cell receptor beta chains presented below share a single source sample, sequenced in a study of blood T cell repertoires in COVID-19. Profiled with immunoSEQ multiplex PCR; TCRdb holds only in-frame clones, not every one. This table holds 250,000 to 350,000 clones, approximately 88% found once. Sequenced: peripheral blood. The receptor set was obtained from a woman in her 30s who had recovered from COVID-19.

This clone is a singleton in its sample. The chain has TRBV4-3 and TRBJ1-1, with 9 bases matching TRBD1. CDR1 is LGHNA, CDR2 YSLEER, per germline. CDR3 length equals 15 residues. The ends lost 3 bases at V and 4 bases at J; junction bases unmatched: 6. The CDR3, as DNA: TGCGCCAGCAGCCAGCTGGGACAGGGTCGCACTGAAGCTTTCTTT. Its translation: CASSQLGQGRTEAFF.

The CDR3 bases are TGTGCCAGCAGCCCGGATGGGGACAGGGGATTTAGAAATGAAAAACTGTTTTTT. Its translation: CASSPDGDRGFRNEKLFF. The chain carries TRBV7-9 and TRBJ1-4, with TRBD1 identical over 10 bases. Looked up from germline, CDR1 is SEHNR and CDR2 is FQNEAQ (reference sequence). V was clipped by 5 bases and J by 5 bases; unmatched bases: 14. The CDR3 has 18 amino acids.